A single T cell receptor beta chain is shown here with its context. The method was immunoSEQ multiplex PCR; TCRdb's version includes in-frame clones alone and lacks a portion of them. The profile shows 250,000 to 350,000 clones, approximately 85% of them singletons. These data belong to a study of blood T cell repertoires in COVID-19. Study overall: Nucleic acid was either cDNA or gDNA, and it came from T cells, B-cell-depleted T cells, or PBMCs.

Trimming removed 6 bases at V and 8 bases at J, with 22 bases between. The CDR3 loop spans 15 amino acids. Germline loops: CDR1 MNHEY, CDR2 SMNVEV (reference sequence). This clonotype was sampled from a human donor with COVID-19, enrolled during active disease. The donor label of this sample is uncertain. Input material: peripheral blood. The V gene is TRBV27, the J gene TRBJ1-2; no clear D gene. CDR3 protein: CASSPHGVILGGYTF. DNA for the CDR3: TGTGCCAGCAGCCCCCACGGGGTGATCTTAGGAGGCTACACCTTC.